This passage covers 3 T cell receptor beta chains from one sample sequenced in a study of T cells in Graves' hyperthyroidism and ophthalmopathy. The investigators amplified TCR beta CDR3 regions from RNA transcripts. In the first-round RT-PCR of the TCR CDR3, the HTBI primer set was used. TCRdb re-derived calls from the multiplex PCR reads in MiXCR, one entry per CDR3 protein. The sample records 300,000 or so distinct CDR3 sequences, about 18% being singletons. Sequenced: blood. The receptor source for this set is a woman aged 55-69 years with Graves' ophthalmopathy.

This clonotype was recorded at least ten times. The J gene is TRBJ2-5, the V gene TRBV12-3 or TRBV12-4; the match to TRBD2 covers 8 bases. The CDR3 is 14 amino acids. V was clipped by 8 bases and J by 4 bases; unmatched bases: 9. CDR3 nucleotide sequence: TGTGCCAGCCGGGGGGGCAGGAGTGGAGAGACCCAGTACTTC. This sequence encodes CASRGGRSGETQYF.

The rearrangement joins TRBV5-1 to TRBJ1-4, with D maybe TRBD1 (5 bases). V lost 4 bases and J lost 0, with 7 bases in between. The germline CDR1 and CDR2 sequences are SGHRS and YFSETQ. CDR3 length: 14 amino acids. CDR3 residues: CASSRGATNEKLFF. The CDR3 DNA sequence: TGCGCCAGCAGCCGGGGGGCAACTAATGAAAAACTGTTTTTT.

This clonotype turned up a few times. The chain employs TRBV11-2 and TRBJ1-2; D perhaps matches TRBD1 (5 bases). With 6 bases removed from V and 4 bases from J, the gap between germline ends came to 18 bases. CDR3 length equals 15 residues. Looked up from germline, CDR1 is SGHAT and CDR2 is FQNNGV. In DNA, the CDR3 is TGTGCCAGCAGTTCCCTCACCGGGGCAGGCTATGGCTACACCTTC. Translating gives CASSSLTGAGYGYTF.